This paragraph reports one T cell receptor beta chain. The sample comes from a study of shared clonotypes between healthy human individuals. The CDR3 length is 15 residues. Germline V gene lookup returns CDR1 SGDLS and CDR2 YYNGEE. J lost 2 bases, V lost 3 bases, and 3 bases had no gene match. The protocol was immunoSEQ multiplex PCR, while the TCRdb copy is restricted to in-frame clones and leaves out a portion. The sample holds hundreds of thousands of clones, 55% to 85% seen once. The chain combines TRBV9 with TRBJ2-1, with 9 bases identical to TRBD2. The sequencing sample was made of memory CD4+ T cells sorted from blood. As to subset: CD45RA-negative fraction. The receptor comes from a woman aged 25 to 39 in good health. CDR3 amino acids: CASSAREGPYNEQFF. The CDR3 DNA is TGTGCCAGCAGCGCGCGGGAGGGCCCCTACAATGAGCAGTTCTTC.